The 20 T cell receptor beta chains below were found in one sample sequenced in a study of T cells expressing NK-cell markers. TCRdb re-called the 5' RACE reads and catalogs CDR3 proteins one per entry, DNA excluded. The data show some 140,000 distinct CDR3 sequences, and the top ten clones hold about 39%. The material sequenced was blood T cells: a sorted CD56 or NKG2C T cell subset, CD4+ or CD8+ T cells, or bulk PBMC T cells (not recorded which). The origin of the receptors is a woman aged 45-59 years in good health.

The chain carries TRBV3-1 and TRBJ2-1; the D gene TCRdb calls, TRBD2, cannot be checked with no DNA. Germline V gene lookup returns CDR1 LGHDT and CDR2 YNNKEL (reference sequence). CDR3 size: 16 residues. CDR3 protein: CASSQVPSGSYNEQFF.

This chain connects TRBV19 to TRBJ2-3; checking the TCRdb D call of TRBD2 is not possible without DNA. The CDR3 totals 12 residues. Germline CDR1 LNHDA, CDR2 SQIVND (reference sequence). The chain's CDR3 is CASSISGDTQYF.

The V call is TRBV9, the J call TRBJ1-5; TCRdb calls TRBD1, which cannot be checked without DNA. This CDR3 contains 15 residues. Germline CDR1 reads SGDLS; CDR2 reads YYNGEE. CDR3 amino acids: CASRRQGQGNQPQHF.

This chain joins TRBV24-1 and TRBJ1-1; absent DNA, TCRdb's TRBD1 call cannot be checked. This CDR3 contains 14 residues. The germline V gene has CDR1 KGHDR and CDR2 SFDVKD. CDR3 region: CATSDTGTATEAFF.

The chain carries TRBV27 and TRBJ2-3; TCRdb selects TRBD2, and the lack of DNA leaves this call unchecked. Per the germline V gene, CDR1 is MNHEY and CDR2 is SMNVEV (reference sequence). The CDR3 runs 14 residues. CDR3 amino acids: CASTPGLSTDTQYF.

J is TRBJ2-1 and V is TRBV28; TCRdb lists TRBD1, though no DNA is available to test this call. CDR3 length equals 16 residues. Germline CDR1 MDHEN, CDR2 SYDVKM. This chain's CDR3 is CASRGGDRGGYNEQFF. The variable domain in full, completed from reference TRBV28 and TRBJ2-1, reads DVKVTQSSRYLVKRTGEKVFLECVQDMDHENMFWYRQDPGLGLRLIYFSYDVKMKEKGDIPEGYSVSREKKERFSLILESASTNQTSMYLCASRGGDRGGYNEQFFGPGTRLTVL.

V and J are TRBV7-6 and TRBJ2-1; TCRdb indicates TRBD2, and absent DNA this call remains unverified. This CDR3 is 17 amino acids long. Germline loops: CDR1 SGHVS, CDR2 FNYEAQ. The CDR3 spells CASSLVTSGSAYNEQFF.

This chain connects TRBV27 to TRBJ2-5. Germline V lookup: CDR1 MNHEY, CDR2 SMNVEV (reference sequence). The CDR3 spans 14 residues. CDR3 residues: CASSLTLGFETQYF.

This chain uses TRBV7-9 with TRBJ2-1; TCRdb returns TRBD2, unconfirmable since there is no DNA. Germline-derived CDR1 and CDR2 are SEHNR and FQNEAQ (reference sequence). This CDR3 region has 18 residues. The CDR3 loop reads CASSSPLAGGLSYNEQFF.

The V gene is TRBV7-9, the J gene TRBJ2-1; TCRdb reports TRBD2, a call that lacks DNA to check it against. The CDR3 has 16 amino acids. The V gene's germline CDR1 is SEHNR and CDR2 FQNEAQ (reference sequence). The CDR3: CASSLKLEGSYNEQFF.

This chain uses TRBV12-3 or TRBV12-4 with TRBJ2-1; TCRdb's D call, TRBD2, is unchecked because there is no DNA. The CDR3 totals 13 residues. This chain's CDR3 is CASSGLGYNEQFF.

The chain has TRBV9 and TRBJ2-3; as DNA is missing, the TRBD2 call by TCRdb cannot be tested. From germline, CDR1 is SGDLS and CDR2 YYNGEE. CDR3 size: 15 residues. CDR3 amino acids: CASSPGGASTDTQYF.

The chain uses TRBV18 and TRBJ2-7; TCRdb picks TRBD2, but there is no DNA to check that call. CDR1 is KGHSH, CDR2 LQKENI, per germline. The CDR3 contains 19 residues. CDR3 loop: CASSPLNFTPGTSTHEQYF.

This chain uses TRBV7-7 with TRBJ2-5; absent DNA, TCRdb's TRBD1 call cannot be checked. Germline CDR1 SSHAT, CDR2 FNYEAQ (reference sequence). The CDR3 consists of 14 residues. CDR3 sequence: CASSPQAARTPEYF. The full variable domain, completed using reference TRBV7-7 and TRBJ2-5, is GAGVSQSPRYKVTKRGQDVTLRCDPISSHATLYWYQQALGQGPEFLTYFNYEAQPDKSGLPSDRFSAERPEGSISTLTIQRTEQRDSAMYRCASSPQAARTPEYFGPGTRLLVL.

The J gene is TRBJ1-1, the V gene TRBV27; the D call of TRBD1 rests on TCRdb alone, since no DNA is present to check it. Germline V gene lookup returns CDR1 MNHEY and CDR2 SMNVEV (reference sequence). CDR3 size: 14 residues. This chain's CDR3 is CASSGGLGHTEAFF.

J is TRBJ2-1 and V is TRBV5-5; absent DNA, TCRdb's TRBD2 call cannot be checked. In germline, CDR1 is SGHKS, CDR2 YYEKEE (reference sequence). The CDR3 contains 15 residues. The CDR3 region is CASSQAGGTYNEQFF.

The rearrangement links TRBV24-1 to TRBJ2-1; the TCRdb D gene call, TRBD2, has no DNA to confirm it. The length of the CDR3 is 14 residues. Per the germline V gene, CDR1 is KGHDR and CDR2 is SFDVKD. The CDR3 region is CAAAGGFSYNEQFF.

The chain is built from TRBV6-1 and TRBJ2-2; the TCRdb D gene call, TRBD2, has no DNA to confirm it. Germline V gene lookup returns CDR1 MNHNS and CDR2 SASEGT. This CDR3 has 15 residues. This CDR3 reads CASNVAGPGPGELFF.

The J gene is TRBJ2-2, the V gene TRBV4-2; TCRdb indicates TRBD1, and absent DNA this call remains unverified. This CDR3 spans 13 amino acids. The germline V gene has CDR1 LGHNA and CDR2 YNFKEQ. The CDR3 protein is CASSPGPQGELFF.

This chain links TRBV9 with TRBJ2-5; TCRdb's D call, TRBD1, is unchecked because there is no DNA. Germline CDR1 is SGDLS and CDR2 is YYNGEE. The CDR3 runs 17 residues. The chain's CDR3 is CASSVSGRDPGEETQYF. The full variable domain, rest sourced from reference TRBV9 and TRBJ2-5, is DSGVTQTPKHLITATGQRVTLRCSPRSGDLSVYWYQQSLDQGLQFLIQYYNGEERAKGNILERFSAQQFPDLHSELNLSSLELGDSALYFCASSVSGRDPGEETQYFGPGTRLLVL.